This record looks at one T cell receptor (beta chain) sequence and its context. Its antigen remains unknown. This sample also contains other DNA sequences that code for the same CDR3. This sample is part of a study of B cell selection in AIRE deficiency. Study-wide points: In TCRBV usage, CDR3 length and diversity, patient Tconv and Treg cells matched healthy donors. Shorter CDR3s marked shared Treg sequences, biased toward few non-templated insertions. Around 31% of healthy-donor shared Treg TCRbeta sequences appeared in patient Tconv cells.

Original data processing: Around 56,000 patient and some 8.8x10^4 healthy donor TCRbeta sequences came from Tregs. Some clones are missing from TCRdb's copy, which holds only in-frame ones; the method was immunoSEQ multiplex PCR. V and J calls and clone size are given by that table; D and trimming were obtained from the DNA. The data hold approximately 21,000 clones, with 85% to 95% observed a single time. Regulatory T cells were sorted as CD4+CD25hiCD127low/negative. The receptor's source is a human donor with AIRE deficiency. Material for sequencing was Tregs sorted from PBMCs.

The CDR3, as DNA: TGTGCCACCAGCGCCAGGATTGGGGTGAACACTGAAGCTTTCTTT. Amino acid sequence: CATSARIGVNTEAFF. The chain uses TRBV15 and TRBJ1-1; D gene uncertain. V lost 5 bases, J lost 0 bases, and 13 bases lay in between. CDR1 is LNHNV and CDR2 is YYDKDF in the germline V gene (reference sequence). The CDR3 runs to 15 residues.